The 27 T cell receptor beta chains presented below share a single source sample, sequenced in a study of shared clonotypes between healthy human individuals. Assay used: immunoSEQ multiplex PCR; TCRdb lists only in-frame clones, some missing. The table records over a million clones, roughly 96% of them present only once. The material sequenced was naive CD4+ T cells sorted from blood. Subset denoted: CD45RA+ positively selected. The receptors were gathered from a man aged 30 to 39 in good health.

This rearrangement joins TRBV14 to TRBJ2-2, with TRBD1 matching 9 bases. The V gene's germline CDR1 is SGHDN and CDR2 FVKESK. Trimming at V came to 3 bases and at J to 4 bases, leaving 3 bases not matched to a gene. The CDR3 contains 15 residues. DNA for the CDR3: TGTGCCAGCAGCCAGGGGACAGGGCGCACCGGGGAGCTGTTTTTT. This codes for CASSQGTGRTGELFF.

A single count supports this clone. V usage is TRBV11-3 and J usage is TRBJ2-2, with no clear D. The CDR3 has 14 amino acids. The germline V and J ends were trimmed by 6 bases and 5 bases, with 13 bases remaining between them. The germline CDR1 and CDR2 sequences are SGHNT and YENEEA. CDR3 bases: TGTGCCAGCAGTCCAACATGGGGAACCGGGGAGCTGTTTTTT. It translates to CASSPTWGTGELFF. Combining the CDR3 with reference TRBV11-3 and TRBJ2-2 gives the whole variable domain EAGVVQSPRYKIIEKKQPVAFWCNPISGHNTLYWYLQNLGQGPELLIRYENEEAVDDSQLPKDRFSAERLKGVDSTLKIQPAELGDSAVYLCASSPTWGTGELFFGEGSRLTVL.

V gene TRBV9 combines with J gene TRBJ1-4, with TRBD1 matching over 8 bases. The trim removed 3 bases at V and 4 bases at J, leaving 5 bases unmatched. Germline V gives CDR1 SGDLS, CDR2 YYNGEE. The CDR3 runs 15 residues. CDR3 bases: TGTGCCAGCAGCGCACTGACAGGGGATAATGAAAAACTGTTTTTT. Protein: CASSALTGDNEKLFF. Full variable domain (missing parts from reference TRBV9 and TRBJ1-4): DSGVTQTPKHLITATGQRVTLRCSPRSGDLSVYWYQQSLDQGLQFLIQYYNGEERAKGNILERFSAQQFPDLHSELNLSSLELGDSALYFCASSALTGDNEKLFFGSGTQLSVL.

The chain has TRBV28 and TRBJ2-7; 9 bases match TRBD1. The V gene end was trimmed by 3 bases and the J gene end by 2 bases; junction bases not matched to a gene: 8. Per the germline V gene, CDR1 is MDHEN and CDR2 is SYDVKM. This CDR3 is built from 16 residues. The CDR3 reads CASSFVSGQGPYEQYF. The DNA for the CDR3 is TGTGCCAGCAGTTTCGTTTCGGGACAGGGCCCCTACGAGCAGTACTTC.

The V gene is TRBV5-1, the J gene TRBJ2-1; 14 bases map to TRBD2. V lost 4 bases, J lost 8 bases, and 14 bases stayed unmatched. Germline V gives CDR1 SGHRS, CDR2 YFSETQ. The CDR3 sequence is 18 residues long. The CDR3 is CASSPVGGLAGAKDEQFF. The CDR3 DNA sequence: TGCGCCAGCAGCCCCGTAGGGGGACTAGCGGGAGCTAAGGATGAGCAGTTCTTC.

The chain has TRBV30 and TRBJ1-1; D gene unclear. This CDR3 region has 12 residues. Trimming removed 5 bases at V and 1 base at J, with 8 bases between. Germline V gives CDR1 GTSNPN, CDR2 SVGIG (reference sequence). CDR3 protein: CAWGNTNTEAFF. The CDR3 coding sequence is TGTGCCTGGGGCAATACGAACACTGAAGCTTTCTTT.

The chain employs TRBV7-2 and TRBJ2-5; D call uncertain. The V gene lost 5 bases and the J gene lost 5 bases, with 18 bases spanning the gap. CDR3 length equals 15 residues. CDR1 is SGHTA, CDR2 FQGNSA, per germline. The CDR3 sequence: CASSVMPMSPETQYF. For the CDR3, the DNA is TGTGCCAGCAGCGTAATGCCCATGAGTCCCGAGACCCAGTACTTC. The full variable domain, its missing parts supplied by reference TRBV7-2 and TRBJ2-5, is GAGVSQSPSNKVTEKGKDVELRCDPISGHTALYWYRQSLGQGLEFLIYFQGNSAPDKSGLPSDRFSAERTGGSVSTLTIQRTQQEDSAVYLCASSVMPMSPETQYFGPGTRLLVL.

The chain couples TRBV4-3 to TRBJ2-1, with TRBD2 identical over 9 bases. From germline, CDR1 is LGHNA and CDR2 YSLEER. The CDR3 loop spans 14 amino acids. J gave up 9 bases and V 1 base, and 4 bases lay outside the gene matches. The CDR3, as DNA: TGCGCCAGCAGCCAAGTTAGCGGGAGCACTGAGCAGTTCTTC. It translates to CASSQVSGSTEQFF.

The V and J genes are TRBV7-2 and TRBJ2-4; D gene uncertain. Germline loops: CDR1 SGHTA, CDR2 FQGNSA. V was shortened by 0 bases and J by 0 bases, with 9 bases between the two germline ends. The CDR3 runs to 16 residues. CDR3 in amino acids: CASSLAADLAKNIQYF. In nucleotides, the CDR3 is TGTGCCAGCAGCTTAGCGGCTGACCTAGCCAAAAACATTCAGTACTTC.

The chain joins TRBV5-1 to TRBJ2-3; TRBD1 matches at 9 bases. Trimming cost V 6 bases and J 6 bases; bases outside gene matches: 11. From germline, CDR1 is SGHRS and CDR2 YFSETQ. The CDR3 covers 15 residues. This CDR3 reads CASIRGTGSIDTQYF. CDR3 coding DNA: TGCGCCAGCATCCGTGGGACAGGGTCAATCGATACGCAGTATTTT. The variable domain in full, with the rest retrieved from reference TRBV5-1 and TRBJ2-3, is KAGVTQTPRYLIKTRGQQVTLSCSPISGHRSVSWYQQTPGQGLQFLFEYFSETQRNKGNFPGRFSGRQFSNSRSEMNVSTLELGDSALYLCASIRGTGSIDTQYFGPGTRLTVL.

For the CDR3, the DNA is TGCGCCAGCAGCTTGGAGGGGACAGGGGACGAAAAACTGTTTTTT. This encodes CASSLEGTGDEKLFF. The chain combines TRBV5-1 with TRBJ1-4, with 10 bases matching TRBD1. Trimming took 0 bases from V and 8 from J; bases not matched to a gene: 4. This CDR3 contains 15 residues. Germline CDR1 reads SGHRS; CDR2 reads YFSETQ.

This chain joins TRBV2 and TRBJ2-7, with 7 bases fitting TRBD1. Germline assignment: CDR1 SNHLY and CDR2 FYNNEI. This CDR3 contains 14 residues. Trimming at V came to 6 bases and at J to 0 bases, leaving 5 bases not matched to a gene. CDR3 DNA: TGTGCCAGCAGCACGGACAGGAGCTCCTACGAGCAGTACTTC. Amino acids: CASSTDRSSYEQYF.

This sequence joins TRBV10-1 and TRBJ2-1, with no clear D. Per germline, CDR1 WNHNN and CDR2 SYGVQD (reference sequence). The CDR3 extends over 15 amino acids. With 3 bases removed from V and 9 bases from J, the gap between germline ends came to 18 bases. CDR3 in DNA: TGCGCCAGCAGTGAAGCTACCCGCCCGTGGGGTGAGCAGTTCTTC. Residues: CASSEATRPWGEQFF.

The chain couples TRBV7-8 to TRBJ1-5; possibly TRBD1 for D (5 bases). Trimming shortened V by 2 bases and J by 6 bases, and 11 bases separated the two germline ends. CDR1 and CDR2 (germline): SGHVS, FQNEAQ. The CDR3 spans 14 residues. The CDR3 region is CASSLWGTIQPQHF. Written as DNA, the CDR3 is TGTGCCAGCAGCTTATGGGGGACCATTCAGCCCCAGCATTTT.

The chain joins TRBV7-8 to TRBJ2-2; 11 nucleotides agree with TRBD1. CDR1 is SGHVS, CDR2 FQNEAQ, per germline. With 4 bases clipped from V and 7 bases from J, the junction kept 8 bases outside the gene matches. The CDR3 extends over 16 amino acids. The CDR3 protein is CASSSRPGQGVGELFF. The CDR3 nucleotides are TGTGCCAGCAGCTCAAGGCCGGGACAGGGGGTCGGGGAGCTGTTTTTT.

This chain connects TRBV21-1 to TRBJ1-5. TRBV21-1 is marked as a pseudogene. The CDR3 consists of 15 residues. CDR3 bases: TGTGCCAGCAGCAAAGGGGCCTTACGGGGGCAGCCCCAGCATTTT. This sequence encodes CASSKGALRGQPQHF.

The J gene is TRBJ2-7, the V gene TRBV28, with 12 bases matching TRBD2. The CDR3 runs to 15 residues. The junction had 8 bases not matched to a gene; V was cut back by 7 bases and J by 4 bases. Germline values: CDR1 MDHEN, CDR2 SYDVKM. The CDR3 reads CASNYASGRAYEQYF. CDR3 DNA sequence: TGTGCCAGCAATTACGCTAGCGGGAGGGCGTACGAGCAGTACTTC.

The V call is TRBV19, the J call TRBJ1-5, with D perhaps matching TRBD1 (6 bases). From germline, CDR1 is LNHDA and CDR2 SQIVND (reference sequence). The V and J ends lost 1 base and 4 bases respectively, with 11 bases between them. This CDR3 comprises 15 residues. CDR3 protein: CASSIVPTGNQPQHF. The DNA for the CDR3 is TGTGCCAGTAGTATAGTCCCTACAGGGAATCAGCCCCAGCATTTT. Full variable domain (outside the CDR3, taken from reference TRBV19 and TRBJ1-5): DGGITQSPKYLFRKEGQNVTLSCEQNLNHDAMYWYRQDPGQGLRLIYYSQIVNDFQKGDIAEGYSVSREKKESFPLTVTSAQKNPTAFYLCASSIVPTGNQPQHFGDGTRLSIL.

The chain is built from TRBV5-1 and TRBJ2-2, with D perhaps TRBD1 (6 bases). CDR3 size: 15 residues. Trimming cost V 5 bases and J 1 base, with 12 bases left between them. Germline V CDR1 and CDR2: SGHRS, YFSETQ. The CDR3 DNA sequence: TGCGCCAGCAGAACCAACAGGGAGAACACCGGGGAGCTGTTTTTT. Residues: CASRTNRENTGELFF.

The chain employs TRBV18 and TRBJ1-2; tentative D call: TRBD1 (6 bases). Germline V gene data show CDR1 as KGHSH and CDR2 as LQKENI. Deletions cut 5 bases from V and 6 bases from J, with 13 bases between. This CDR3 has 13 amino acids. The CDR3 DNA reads TGTGCCAGCTCAGCTGACAGGATCGATGGCTACACCTTC. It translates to CASSADRIDGYTF.

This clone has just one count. The CDR3 region is CASSRGLSWEQYF. DNA of the CDR3: TGTGCCAGCAGTCGGGGACTATCCTGGGAGCAGTACTTC. V and J are TRBV27 and TRBJ2-7; 7 bases line up with TRBD2. The ends lost 5 bases at V and 7 bases at J; junction bases unmatched: 8. The CDR3 has 13 amino acids. Germline V gene data show CDR1 as MNHEY and CDR2 as SMNVEV (reference sequence).

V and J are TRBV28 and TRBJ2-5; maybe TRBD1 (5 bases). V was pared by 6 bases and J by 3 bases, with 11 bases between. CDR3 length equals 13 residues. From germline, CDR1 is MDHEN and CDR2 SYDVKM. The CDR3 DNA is TGTGCCAGCAGGTACCCAGGGAAAGAGACCCAGTACTTC. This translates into CASRYPGKETQYF. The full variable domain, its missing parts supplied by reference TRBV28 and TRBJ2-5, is DVKVTQSSRYLVKRTGEKVFLECVQDMDHENMFWYRQDPGLGLRLIYFSYDVKMKEKGDIPEGYSVSREKKERFSLILESASTNQTSMYLCASRYPGKETQYFGPGTRLLVL.

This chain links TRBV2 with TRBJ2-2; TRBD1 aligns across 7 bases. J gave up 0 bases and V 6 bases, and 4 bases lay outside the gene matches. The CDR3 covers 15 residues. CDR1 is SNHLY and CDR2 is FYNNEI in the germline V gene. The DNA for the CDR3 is TGTGCCAGCAGGTCCGGACAGGCGAACACCGGGGAGCTGTTTTTT. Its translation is CASRSGQANTGELFF.

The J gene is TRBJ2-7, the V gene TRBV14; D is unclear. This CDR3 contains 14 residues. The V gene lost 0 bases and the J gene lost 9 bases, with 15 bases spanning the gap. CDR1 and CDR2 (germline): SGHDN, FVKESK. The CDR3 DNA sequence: TGTGCCAGCAGCCAAGAGGTGACCGGAACCGGGCAGTACTTC. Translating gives CASSQEVTGTGQYF. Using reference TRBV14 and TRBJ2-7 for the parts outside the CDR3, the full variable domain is EAGVTQFPSHSVIEKGQTVTLRCDPISGHDNLYWYRRVMGKEIKFLLHFVKESKQDESGMPNNRFLAERTGGTYSTLKVQPAELEDSGVYFCASSQEVTGTGQYFGPGTRLTVT.

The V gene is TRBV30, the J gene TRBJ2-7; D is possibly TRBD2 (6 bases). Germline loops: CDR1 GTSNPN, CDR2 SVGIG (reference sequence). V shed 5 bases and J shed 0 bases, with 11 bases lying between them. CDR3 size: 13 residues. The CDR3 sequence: CAWARGSSYEQYF. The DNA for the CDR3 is TGTGCCTGGGCTCGGGGGAGCTCCTACGAGCAGTACTTC.

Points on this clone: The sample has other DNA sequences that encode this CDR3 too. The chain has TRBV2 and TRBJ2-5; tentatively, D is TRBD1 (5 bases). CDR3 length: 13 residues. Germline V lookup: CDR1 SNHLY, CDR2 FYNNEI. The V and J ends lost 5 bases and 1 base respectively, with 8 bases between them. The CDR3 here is CASSQGIQETQYF. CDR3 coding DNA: TGTGCCAGCAGTCAGGGAATCCAAGAGACCCAGTACTTC.

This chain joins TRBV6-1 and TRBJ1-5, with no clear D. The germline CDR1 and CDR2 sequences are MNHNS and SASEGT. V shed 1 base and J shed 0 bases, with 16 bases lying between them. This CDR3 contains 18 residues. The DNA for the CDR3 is TGTGCCAGCAGTGAAGTTAAGGGCAGTGGGTTTAGCAATCAGCCCCAGCATTTT. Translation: CASSEVKGSGFSNQPQHF.